This T cell receptor beta chain was sequenced in a study of PD-L1 blockade in urothelial cancer. PCRs each included synthetic TCR analog templates spiked in. Sequencing was performed with immunoSEQ multiplex PCR; in TCRdb, only in-frame clones are kept and a portion is missing. The table shows 50,000 to 55,000 clones, with 60% to 85% occurring only once. This CDR3 spans 16 amino acids. Germline values: CDR1 SGHNT, CDR2 YYREEE (reference sequence). The trim removed 4 bases at V and 4 bases at J, leaving 9 bases unmatched. Here the sequenced sample was PBMCs, taken around atezolizumab (anti-PD-L1) treatment. V usage is TRBV5-4 and J usage is TRBJ2-1, with 9 nucleotides matching TRBD1. The sequence was obtained from a man between 65 and 85 years old with urothelial cancer. CDR3 nucleotide sequence: TGTGCCAGCAGCCGGCGACAGGGGGGGATGTACAATGAGCAGTTCTTC. It yields the protein CASSRRQGGMYNEQFF.